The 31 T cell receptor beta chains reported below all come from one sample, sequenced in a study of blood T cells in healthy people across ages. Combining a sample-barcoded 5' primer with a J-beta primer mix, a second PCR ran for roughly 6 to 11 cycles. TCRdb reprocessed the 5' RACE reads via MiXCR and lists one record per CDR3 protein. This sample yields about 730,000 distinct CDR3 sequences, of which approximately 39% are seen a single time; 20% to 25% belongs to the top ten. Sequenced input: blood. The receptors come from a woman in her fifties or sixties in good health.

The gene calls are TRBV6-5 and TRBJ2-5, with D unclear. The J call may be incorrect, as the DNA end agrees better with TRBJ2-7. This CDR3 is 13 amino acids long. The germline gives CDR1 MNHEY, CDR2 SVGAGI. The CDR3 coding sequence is TGTGCCAGCAGTTACGGGAAGGAATACGAGCAGTACTTC. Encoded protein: CASSYGKEYEQYF.

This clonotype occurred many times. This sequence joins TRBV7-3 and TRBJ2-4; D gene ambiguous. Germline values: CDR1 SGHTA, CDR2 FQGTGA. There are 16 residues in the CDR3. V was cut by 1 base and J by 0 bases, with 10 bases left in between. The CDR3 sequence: CASSLKADLAKNIQYF. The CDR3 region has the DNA TGTGCCAGCAGCTTAAAGGCAGATCTAGCCAAAAACATTCAGTACTTC.

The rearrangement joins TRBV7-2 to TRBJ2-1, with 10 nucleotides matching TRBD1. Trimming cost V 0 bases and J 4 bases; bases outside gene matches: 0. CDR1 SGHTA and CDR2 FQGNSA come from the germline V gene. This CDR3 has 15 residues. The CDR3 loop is CASSLAGQGYNEQFF. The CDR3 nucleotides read TGTGCCAGCAGCTTAGCGGGACAGGGGTACAATGAGCAGTTCTTC.

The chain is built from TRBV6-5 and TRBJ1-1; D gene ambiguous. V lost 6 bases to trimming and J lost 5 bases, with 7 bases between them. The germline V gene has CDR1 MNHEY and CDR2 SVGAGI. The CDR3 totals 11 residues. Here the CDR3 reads CASRFRTEAFF. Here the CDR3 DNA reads TGTGCCAGCAGGTTTAGGACTGAAGCTTTCTTT.

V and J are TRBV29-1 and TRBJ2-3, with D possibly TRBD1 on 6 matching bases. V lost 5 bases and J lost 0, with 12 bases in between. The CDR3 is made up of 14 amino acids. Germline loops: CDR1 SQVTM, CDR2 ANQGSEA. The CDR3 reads CSVRGGSSTDTQYF. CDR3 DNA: TGCAGCGTTCGAGGGGGATCTAGCACAGATACGCAGTATTTT.

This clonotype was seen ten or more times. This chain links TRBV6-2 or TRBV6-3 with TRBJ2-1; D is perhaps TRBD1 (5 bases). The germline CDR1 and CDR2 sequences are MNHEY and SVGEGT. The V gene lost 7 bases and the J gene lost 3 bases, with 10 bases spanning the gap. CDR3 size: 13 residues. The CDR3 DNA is TGTGCCAGCATGGGGCAGAGCTACAATGAGCAGTTCTTC. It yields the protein CASMGQSYNEQFF.

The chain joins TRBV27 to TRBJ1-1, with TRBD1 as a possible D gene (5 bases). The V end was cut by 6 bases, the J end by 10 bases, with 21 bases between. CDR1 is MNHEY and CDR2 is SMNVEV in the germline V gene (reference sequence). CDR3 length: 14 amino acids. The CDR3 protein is CASRDTGLREGAFF. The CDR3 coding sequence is TGTGCCAGCAGGGACACCGGGCTCAGGGAAGGAGCTTTCTTT.

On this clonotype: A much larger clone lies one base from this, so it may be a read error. The CDR3 bases are TGTGCCATCAGTGAGAATGGAGACAATGAGCAGTACTTC. Residues: CAISENGDNEQYF. This chain connects TRBV10-3 to TRBJ2-1; D unresolved. The DNA end favors TRBJ2-7, so the J call may be wrong. The CDR3 has 13 residues. Germline V gives CDR1 ENHRY, CDR2 SYGVKD.

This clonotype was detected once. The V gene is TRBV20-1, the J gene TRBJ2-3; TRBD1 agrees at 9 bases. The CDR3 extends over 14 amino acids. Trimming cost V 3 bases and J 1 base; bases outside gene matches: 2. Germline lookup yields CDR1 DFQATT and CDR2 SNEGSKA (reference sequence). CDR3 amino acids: CSASDRGGTDTQYF. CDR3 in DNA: TGCAGTGCTAGCGACAGGGGGGGCACAGATACGCAGTATTTT.

In DNA, the CDR3 is TGCGCCAGCAGCTTGGCAGCGGGGGGGTGGGTCGACGAGCAGTACTTC. Residues: CASSLAAGGWVDEQYF. The V gene is TRBV5-1, the J gene TRBJ2-7; TRBD2 agrees at 10 bases. The CDR3 covers 16 residues. Germline V CDR1 and CDR2: SGHRS, YFSETQ. Germline trimming cut 0 bases from V and 5 bases from J; bases unmatched to any gene: 8.

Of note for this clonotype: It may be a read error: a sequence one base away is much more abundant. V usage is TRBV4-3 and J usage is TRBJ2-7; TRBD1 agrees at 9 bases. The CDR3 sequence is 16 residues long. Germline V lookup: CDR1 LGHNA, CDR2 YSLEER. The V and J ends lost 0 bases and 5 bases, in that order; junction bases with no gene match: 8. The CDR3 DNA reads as TGCGCCAGCAGCCAAGAGAGGGACAGGGACATAGACGAGCAGTACTTC. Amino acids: CASSQERDRDIDEQYF.

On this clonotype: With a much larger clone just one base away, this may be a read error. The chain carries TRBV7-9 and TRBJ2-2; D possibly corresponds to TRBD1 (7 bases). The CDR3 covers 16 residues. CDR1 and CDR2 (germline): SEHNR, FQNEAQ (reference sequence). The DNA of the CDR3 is TGTGCCAGCAGTTTCCGACAGGGTGTTAACACCGGGGGGCTGTTTTTT. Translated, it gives CASSFRQGVNTGGLFF.

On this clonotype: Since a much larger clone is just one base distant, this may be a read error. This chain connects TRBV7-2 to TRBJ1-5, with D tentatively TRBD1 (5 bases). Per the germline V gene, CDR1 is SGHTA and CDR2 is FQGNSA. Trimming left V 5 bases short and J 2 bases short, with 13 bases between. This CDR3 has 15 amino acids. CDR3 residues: CASSHQTEGNQPQHF. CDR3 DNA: TGTGCCAGCAGCCACCAGACAGAGGGCAATCAGCCCCAGCATTTT.

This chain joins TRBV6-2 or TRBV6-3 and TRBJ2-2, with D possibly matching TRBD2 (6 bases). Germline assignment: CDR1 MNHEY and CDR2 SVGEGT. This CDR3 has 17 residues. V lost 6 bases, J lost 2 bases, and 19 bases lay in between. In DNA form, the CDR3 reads TGTGCCAGCAGCCGACCCCCCTCTAGCGTTAACACCGGGGAGCTGTTTTTT. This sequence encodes CASSRPPSSVNTGELFF.

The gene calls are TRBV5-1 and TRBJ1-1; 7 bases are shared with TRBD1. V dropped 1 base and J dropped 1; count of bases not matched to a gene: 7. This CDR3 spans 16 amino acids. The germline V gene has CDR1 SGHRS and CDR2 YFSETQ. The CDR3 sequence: CASSLLPGGENTEAFF. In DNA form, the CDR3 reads TGCGCCAGCAGCTTGCTTCCAGGGGGAGAGAACACTGAAGCTTTCTTT.

The CDR3 DNA is TGTGCCAGCAGCGCTGGACTAGCGGAATACAATGAGCAGTACTTC. This gives the protein CASSAGLAEYNEQYF. This chain connects TRBV7-2 to TRBJ2-1; 10 nucleotides line up with TRBD2. The J call could be wrong; TRBJ2-7 is a better fit for the DNA end. The CDR3 loop spans 15 amino acids. Germline-derived CDR1 and CDR2 are SGHTA and FQGNSA.

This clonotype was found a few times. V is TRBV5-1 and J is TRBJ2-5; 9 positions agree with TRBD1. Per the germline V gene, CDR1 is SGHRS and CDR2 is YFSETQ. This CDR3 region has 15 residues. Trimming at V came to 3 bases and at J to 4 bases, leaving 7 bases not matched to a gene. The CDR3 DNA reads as TGCGCCAGCAGCTCAACAGGGGGCCGGGGAGAGACCCAGTACTTC. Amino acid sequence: CASSSTGGRGETQYF.

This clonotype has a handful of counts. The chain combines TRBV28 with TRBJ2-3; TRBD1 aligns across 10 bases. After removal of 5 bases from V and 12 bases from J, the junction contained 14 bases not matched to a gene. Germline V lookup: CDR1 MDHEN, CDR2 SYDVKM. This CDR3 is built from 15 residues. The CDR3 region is CASSEPGQGIPIQYF. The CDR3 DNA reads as TGTGCCAGCAGTGAGCCGGGACAGGGGATTCCCATACAGTATTTT.

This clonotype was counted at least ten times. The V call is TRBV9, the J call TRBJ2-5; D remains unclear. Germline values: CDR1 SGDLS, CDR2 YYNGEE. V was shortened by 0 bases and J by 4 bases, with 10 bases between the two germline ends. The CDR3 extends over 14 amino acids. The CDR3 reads CASSVAQGAETQYF. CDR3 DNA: TGTGCCAGCAGCGTAGCACAAGGCGCAGAGACCCAGTACTTC. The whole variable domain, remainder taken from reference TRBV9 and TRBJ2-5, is DSGVTQTPKHLITATGQRVTLRCSPRSGDLSVYWYQQSLDQGLQFLIQYYNGEERAKGNILERFSAQQFPDLHSELNLSSLELGDSALYFCASSVAQGAETQYFGPGTRLLVL.

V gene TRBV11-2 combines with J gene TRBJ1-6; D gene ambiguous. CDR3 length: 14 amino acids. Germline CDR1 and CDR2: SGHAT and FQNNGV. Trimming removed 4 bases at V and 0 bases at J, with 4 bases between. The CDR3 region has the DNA TGTGCCAGCAGCTCCTACTCCTATAATTCACCCCTCCACTTT. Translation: CASSSYSYNSPLHF.

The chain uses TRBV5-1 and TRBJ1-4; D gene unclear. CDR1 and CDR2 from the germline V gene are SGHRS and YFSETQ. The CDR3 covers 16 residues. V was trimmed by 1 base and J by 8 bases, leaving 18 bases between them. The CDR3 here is CASSLSVQGIGEKLFF. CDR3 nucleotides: TGCGCCAGCAGCTTGAGCGTACAAGGGATTGGGGAAAAACTGTTTTTT.

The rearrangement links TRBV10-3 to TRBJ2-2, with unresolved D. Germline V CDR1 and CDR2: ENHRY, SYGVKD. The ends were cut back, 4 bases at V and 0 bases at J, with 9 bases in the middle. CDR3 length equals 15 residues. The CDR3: CAISGGRSNTGELFF. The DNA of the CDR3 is TGTGCCATCAGTGGGGGTCGGTCGAACACCGGGGAGCTGTTTTTT.

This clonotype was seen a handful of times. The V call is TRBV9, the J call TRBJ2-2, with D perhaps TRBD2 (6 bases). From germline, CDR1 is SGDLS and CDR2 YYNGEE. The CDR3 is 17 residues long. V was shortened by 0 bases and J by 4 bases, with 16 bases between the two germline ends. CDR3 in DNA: TGTGCCAGCAGCGTAGCTCCCGCGGGGAGAGGCACCGGGGAGCTGTTTTTT. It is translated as CASSVAPAGRGTGELFF.

CDR3 amino acids: CASRTGTKDSPLHF. The CDR3 nucleotides are TGTGCCAGCAGGACCGGGACAAAGGATTCACCCCTCCACTTT. The chain joins TRBV6-5 to TRBJ1-6, with a weak D call TRBD1 (6 bases). Germline V lookup: CDR1 MNHEY, CDR2 SVGAGI. Between the trimmed V and J ends, which lost 6 bases and 8 bases, there was a span of 14 bases. This CDR3 has 14 residues.

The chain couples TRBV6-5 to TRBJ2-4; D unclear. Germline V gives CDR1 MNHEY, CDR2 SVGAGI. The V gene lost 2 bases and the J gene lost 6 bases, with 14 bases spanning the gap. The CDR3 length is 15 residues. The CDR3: CASSYAIAVGNIQYF. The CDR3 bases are TGTGCCAGCAGTTACGCGATAGCTGTTGGAAACATTCAGTACTTC.

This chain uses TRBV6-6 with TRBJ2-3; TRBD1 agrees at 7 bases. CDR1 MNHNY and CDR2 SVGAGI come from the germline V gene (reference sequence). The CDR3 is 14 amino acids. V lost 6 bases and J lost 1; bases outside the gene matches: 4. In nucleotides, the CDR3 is TGTGCCAGCAGATTCGGGACAGGCACAGATACGCAGTATTTT. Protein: CASRFGTGTDTQYF.

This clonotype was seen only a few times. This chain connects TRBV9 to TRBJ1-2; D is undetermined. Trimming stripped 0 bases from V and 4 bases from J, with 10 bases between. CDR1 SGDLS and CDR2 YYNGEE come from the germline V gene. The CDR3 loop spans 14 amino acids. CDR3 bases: TGTGCCAGCAGCGTAGATATTCTCTCCTATGGCTACACCTTC. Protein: CASSVDILSYGYTF.

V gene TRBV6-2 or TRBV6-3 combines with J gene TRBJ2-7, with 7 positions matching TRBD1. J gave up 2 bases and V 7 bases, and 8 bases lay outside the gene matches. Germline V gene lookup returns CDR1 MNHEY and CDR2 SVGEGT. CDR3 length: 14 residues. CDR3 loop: CASKIGTDTYEQYF. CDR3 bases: TGTGCCAGCAAAATCGGGACAGACACCTACGAGCAGTACTTC.

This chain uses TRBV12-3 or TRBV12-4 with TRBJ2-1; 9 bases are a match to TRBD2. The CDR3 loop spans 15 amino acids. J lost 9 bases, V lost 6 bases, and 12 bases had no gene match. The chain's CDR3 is CASRAASGNSGEQFF. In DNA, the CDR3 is TGTGCCAGCAGAGCCGCTAGCGGGAATTCGGGTGAGCAGTTCTTC.

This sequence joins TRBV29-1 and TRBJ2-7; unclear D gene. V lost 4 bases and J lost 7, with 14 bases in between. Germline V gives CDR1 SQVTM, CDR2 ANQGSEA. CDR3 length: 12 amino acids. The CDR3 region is CSVAMGSNEQYF. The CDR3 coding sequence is TGCAGCGTTGCCATGGGGTCCAATGAGCAGTACTTC.

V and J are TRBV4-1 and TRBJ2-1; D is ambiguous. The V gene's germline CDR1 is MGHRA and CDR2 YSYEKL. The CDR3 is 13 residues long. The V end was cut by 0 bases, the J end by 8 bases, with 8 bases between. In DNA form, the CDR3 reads TGCGCCAGCAGCCAAGACAACCCCGATGAGCAGTTCTTC. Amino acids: CASSQDNPDEQFF.